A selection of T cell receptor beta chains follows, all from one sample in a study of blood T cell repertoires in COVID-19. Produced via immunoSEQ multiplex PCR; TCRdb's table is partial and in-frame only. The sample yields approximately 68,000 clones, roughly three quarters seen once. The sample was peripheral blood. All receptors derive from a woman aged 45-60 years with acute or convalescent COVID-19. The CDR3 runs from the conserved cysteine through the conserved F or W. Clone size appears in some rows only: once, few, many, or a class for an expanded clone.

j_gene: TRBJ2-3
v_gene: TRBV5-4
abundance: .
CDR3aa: CASTRAAGRVGDTQYF

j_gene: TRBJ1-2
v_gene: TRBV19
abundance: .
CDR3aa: CASSAPDRVGGYTF

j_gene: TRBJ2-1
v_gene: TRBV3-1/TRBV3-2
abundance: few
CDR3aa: CASSPIWTSGPLSSYNEQFF

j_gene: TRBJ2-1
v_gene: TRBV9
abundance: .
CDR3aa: CASSVGGLFPRWLAVYNEQFF

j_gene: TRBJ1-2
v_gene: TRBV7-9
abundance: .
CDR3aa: CASSLVGSDSGYTF

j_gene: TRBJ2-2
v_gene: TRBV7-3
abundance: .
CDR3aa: CASSLERDHGELFF

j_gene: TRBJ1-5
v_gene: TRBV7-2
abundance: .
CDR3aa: CASSPKWEGNQPQHF

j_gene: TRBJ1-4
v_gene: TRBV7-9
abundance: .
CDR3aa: CASSVGQGTNEKLFF

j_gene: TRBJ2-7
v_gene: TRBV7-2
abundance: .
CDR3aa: CASSRTSGSSSYEQYF

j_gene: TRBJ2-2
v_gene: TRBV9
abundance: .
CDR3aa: CASSNPGTSVNTGELFF

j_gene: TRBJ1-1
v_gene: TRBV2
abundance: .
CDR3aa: CASSLLDTEAFF

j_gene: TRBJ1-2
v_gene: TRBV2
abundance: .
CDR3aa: CASIVGYGYTF

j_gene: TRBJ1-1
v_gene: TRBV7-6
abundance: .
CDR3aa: CASSLAWGQLNTEAFF

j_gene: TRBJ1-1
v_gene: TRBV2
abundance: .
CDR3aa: CASTQDSVNTEAFF

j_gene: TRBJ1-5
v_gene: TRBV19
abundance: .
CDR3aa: CASRIQGSLHQPQHF

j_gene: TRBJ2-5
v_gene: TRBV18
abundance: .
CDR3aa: CASSPRYQETQYF

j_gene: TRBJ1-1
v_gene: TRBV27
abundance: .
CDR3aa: CASSLRGGSGSTEAFF

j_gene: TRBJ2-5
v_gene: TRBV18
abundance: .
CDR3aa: CASSPTASGETQYF

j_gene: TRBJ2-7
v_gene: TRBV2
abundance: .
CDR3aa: CASSEEAGGTYEQYF

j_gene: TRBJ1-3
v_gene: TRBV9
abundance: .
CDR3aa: CASSGTGNSGNTIYF

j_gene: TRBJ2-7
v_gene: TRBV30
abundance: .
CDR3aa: CAWSPGEGPYEQYF

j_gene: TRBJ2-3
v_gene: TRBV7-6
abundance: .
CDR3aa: CASSNRDRSTDTQYF

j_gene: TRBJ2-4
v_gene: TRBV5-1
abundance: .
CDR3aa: CASSLRDKRGDIQYF

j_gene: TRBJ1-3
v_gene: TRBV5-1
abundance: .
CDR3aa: CASSPGPTGSFGNTIYF

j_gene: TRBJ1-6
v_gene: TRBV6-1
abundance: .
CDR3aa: CASSENPGGVGSPLHF

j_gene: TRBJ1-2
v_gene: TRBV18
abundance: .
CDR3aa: CASSPSGGQGVGYTF

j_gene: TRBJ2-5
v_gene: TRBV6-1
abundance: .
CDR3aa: CASSERSAGRETQYF

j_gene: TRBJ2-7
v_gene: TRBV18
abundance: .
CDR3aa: CASRADREYEQYF

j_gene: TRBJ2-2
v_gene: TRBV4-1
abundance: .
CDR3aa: CASSQGQGENGELFF

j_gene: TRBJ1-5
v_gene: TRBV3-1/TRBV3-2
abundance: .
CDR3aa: CASSQGLQGAQHF

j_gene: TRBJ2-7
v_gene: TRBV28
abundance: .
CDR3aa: CASSSNEAGSYYEQYF

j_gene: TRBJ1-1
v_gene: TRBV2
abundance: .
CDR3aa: CASRAGTGTLAFF

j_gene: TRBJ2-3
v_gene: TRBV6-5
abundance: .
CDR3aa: CASSYGQADTQYF

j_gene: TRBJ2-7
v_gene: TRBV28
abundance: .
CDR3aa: CASRPPGTGGYEQYF

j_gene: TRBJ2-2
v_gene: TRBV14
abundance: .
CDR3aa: CASSPLLQGVGELFF

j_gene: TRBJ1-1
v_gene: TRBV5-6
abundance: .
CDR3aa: CASSWGSGDTEAFF

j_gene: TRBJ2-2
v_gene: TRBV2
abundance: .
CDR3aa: CASSLDRVHTGELFF

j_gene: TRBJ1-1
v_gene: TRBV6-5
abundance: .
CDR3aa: CASSYSRNTEAFF

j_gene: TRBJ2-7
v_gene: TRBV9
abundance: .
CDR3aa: CASSAGQGPTYEQYF

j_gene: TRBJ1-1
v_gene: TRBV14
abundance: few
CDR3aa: CASSQLGQGSAFF

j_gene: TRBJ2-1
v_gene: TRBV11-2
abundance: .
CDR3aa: CASSLDGGSYNEQFF

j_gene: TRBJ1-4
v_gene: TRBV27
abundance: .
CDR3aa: CASSSPGTGGEKLFF

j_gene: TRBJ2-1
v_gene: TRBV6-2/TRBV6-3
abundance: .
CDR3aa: CASSFARLAVAYNEQFF

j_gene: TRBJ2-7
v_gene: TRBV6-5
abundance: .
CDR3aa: CASTEGGPTYEQYF

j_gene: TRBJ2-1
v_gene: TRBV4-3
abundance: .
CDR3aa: CASSQDFTGSAYNEQFF

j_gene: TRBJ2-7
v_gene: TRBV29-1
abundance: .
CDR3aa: CSARDRPGLAHEQYF

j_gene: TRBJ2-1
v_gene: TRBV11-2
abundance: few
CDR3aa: CASSQSGEQFF

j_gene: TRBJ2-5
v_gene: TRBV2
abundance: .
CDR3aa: CASSATSGDDQETQYF

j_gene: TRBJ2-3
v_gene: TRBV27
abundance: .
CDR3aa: CASSLSIPSRTGTDTQYF

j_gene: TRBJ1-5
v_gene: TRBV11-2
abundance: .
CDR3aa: CASSPLFGPQHF

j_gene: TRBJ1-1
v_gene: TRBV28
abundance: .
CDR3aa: CASSFPTNTEAFF

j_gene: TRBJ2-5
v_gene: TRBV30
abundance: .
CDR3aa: CAWSMTSGGGQTQYF

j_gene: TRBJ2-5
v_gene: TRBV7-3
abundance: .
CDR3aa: CASSLQASGFETQYF

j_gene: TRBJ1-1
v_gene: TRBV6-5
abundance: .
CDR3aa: CASRTISMNTEAFF

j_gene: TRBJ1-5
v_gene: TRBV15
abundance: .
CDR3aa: CATSRDGQGQPQHF

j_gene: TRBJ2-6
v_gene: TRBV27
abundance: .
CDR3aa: CASSLSGQISSGANVLTF

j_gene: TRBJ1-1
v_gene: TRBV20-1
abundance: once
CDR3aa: CSASDGGEAFF

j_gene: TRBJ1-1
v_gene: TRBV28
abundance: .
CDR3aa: CASSSPGTGFEAFF

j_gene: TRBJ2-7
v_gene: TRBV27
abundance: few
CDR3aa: CASRTGTYEQYF